This T cell receptor (beta chain) comes out of a study of blood T cell repertoires in COVID-19. Study as a whole: Material from acute and convalescent COVID-19 was sourced from the United States, Italy and Spain. In each case, the material was cDNA or gDNA derived from T cells, B-cell-depleted T cells, or PBMCs.

The study counted Cohort 3 donors as recovered given two negative PCRs, clearance, or symptom resolution. Authors' methods: Reference gene primer amplification gave estimated nucleated cell counts. The table came from immunoSEQ multiplex PCR; TCRdb's copy has only in-frame clones and leaves some out. V, J and clone size reflect that table, while D and trimming were determined from the DNA. The profile covers a few hundred thousand clones, with approximately 89% appearing a single time and less than 2% taken by the ten largest. The V gene lost 1 base and the J gene lost 4 bases, with 13 bases spanning the gap. The germline V gene encodes CDR1 LGHNA and CDR2 YSLEER. This CDR3 has 15 residues.

This rearrangement joins TRBV4-3 to TRBJ1-2; D perhaps matches TRBD1 (6 bases). This clonotype was obtained from a young woman who had recovered from COVID-19. Sequencing input: PBMCs or T cells enriched from blood (not recorded which). CDR3 sequence reads: CASSQGRGQIYGYTF. Here the CDR3 DNA reads TGCGCCAGCAGCCAAGGACGAGGACAGATCTATGGCTACACCTTC.